This T cell receptor beta chain was recovered during a study of blood T cell repertoires in COVID-19. The wider study: Samples taken during acute and convalescent COVID-19 were collected in the United States, Italy and Spain. Sample material is recorded as cDNA or gDNA derived from T cells, B-cell-depleted T cells, or PBMCs.

CDR1 and CDR2 (germline): LGHDT, YNNKEL (reference sequence). V was pared by 4 bases and J by 9 bases, with 16 bases between. This CDR3 is 14 amino acids long. In the original workflow: Estimation of nucleated cell counts relied on the amplification of reference gene primers. Sequencing was performed with immunoSEQ multiplex PCR; in TCRdb, only in-frame clones are kept and a portion is missing. The D gene and trimming were derived from the DNA, and the V and J assignments and clone size from that table. Here the sample spans 200,000 to 300,000 clones, nearly 85% being singletons. V and J are TRBV3-1 (or the pseudogene TRBV3-2) and TRBJ2-1; maybe TRBD2 (6 bases). The clonotype was recovered from a human donor in a cohort sampled during active COVID-19. The sequenced sample was peripheral blood. This CDR3 is CASSPGLPRSEQFF. The CDR3 coding sequence is TGTGCCAGCAGCCCGGGACTGCCCCGTAGTGAGCAGTTCTTC.